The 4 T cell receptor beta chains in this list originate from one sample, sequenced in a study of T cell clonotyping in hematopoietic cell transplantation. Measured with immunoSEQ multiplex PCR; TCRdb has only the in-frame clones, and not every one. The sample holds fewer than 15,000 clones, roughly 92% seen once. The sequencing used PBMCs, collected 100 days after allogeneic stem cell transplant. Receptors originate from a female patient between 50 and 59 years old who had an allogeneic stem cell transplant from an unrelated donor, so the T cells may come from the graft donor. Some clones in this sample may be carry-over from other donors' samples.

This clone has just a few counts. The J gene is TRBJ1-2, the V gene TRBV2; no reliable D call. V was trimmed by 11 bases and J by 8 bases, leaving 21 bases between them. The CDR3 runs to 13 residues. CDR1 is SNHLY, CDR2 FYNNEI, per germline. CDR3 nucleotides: TGTGCCTCCGGGGTTCTAGGGTCAGGAGGCTACACCTTC. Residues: CASGVLGSGGYTF.

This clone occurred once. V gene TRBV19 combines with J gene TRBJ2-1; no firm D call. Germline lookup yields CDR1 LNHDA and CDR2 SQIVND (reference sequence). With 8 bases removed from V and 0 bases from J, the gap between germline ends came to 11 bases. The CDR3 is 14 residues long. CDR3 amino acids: CASGRQSSYNEQFF. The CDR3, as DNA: TGTGCCAGTGGTAGGCAGAGCTCCTACAATGAGCAGTTCTTC.

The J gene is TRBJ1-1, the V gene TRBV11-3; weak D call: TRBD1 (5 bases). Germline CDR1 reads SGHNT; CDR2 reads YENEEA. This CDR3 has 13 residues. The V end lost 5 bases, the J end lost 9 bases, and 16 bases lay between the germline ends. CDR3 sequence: CASSQVSGTKAFF. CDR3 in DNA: TGTGCCAGCAGCCAAGTGTCCGGGACGAAAGCTTTCTTT.

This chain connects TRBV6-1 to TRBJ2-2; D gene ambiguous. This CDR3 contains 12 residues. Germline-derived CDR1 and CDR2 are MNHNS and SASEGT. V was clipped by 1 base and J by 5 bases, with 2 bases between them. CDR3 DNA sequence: TGTGCCAGCAGTGAAGGGACCGGGGAGCTGTTTTTT. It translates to CASSEGTGELFF.